Shown below are 8 T cell receptor beta chains from a single sample sequenced in a study of T cell responses to AZD1222 COVID-19 vaccine (dated by TCRdb to about 2021). The method was the immunoSEQ multiplex PCR assay. This is the immuneACCESS table as TCRdb keeps it, with only in-frame sequences that have V and J called. A part of the clones is gone; compared with another copy, unresolved V genes explain less than half, and the rest is unexplained. Across this sample there are 150,000 or so clones, with 85% to 95% seen only once. Roughly 1.3% of the sample comes from the top ten. The time point label, as the study defines it: baseline before first vaccination. Specimen: peripheral blood, collected on day 0 of AZD1222 vaccination. Receptor source: an adult in good health.

This clone was seen a single time. The CDR3: CASNNRAPNTEAFF. CDR3 nucleotide sequence: TGTGCCAGCAATAACCGGGCTCCTAACACTGAAGCTTTCTTT. V gene TRBV2 combines with J gene TRBJ1-1; D remains ambiguous. From germline, CDR1 is SNHLY and CDR2 FYNNEI. The CDR3 is 14 residues long. Trimming cost V 7 bases and J 2 bases, with 14 bases left between them.

This chain uses TRBV19 with TRBJ2-3, with D perhaps TRBD2 (5 bases). This CDR3 is built from 15 residues. Trimming took 5 bases from V and 0 from J, leaving 12 bases between them. Germline values: CDR1 LNHDA, CDR2 SQIVND (reference sequence). The CDR3 sequence: CASSLSDTSTDTQYF. The CDR3 bases are TGTGCCAGTAGTCTTAGCGATACTAGCACAGATACGCAGTATTTT.

This clone was observed once. V and J are TRBV13 and TRBJ2-7; possible D gene TRBD1, 5 bases. V lost 3 bases and J lost 5, with 11 bases in between. The CDR3 covers 13 residues. CDR1 PRHDT and CDR2 FYEKMQ come from the germline V gene (reference sequence). CDR3 residues: CASSFQGDDEQYF. CDR3 sequence (DNA): TGTGCCAGCAGCTTCCAGGGCGACGACGAGCAGTACTTC.

The chain is built from TRBV30 and TRBJ1-2; TRBD1 agrees at 7 bases. This CDR3 spans 15 amino acids. The V segment lost 3 bases and the J segment 0 bases; nucleotides outside the gene matches: 7. The germline V gene has CDR1 GTSNPN and CDR2 SVGIG (reference sequence). In nucleotides, the CDR3 is TGTGCCTGGAGGCCAGGAAGGGGGCCTAACTATGGCTACACCTTC. Translation gives CAWRPGRGPNYGYTF.

Comment on this clone: The same CDR3 also results from other DNA sequences found in this sample. The chain is built from TRBV19 and TRBJ1-1, with D possibly TRBD1 on 6 matching bases. Between the trimmed V and J ends, which lost 6 bases and 1 base, there was a span of 9 bases. The length of the CDR3 is 13 residues. Germline CDR1 reads LNHDA; CDR2 reads SQIVND (reference sequence). In nucleotides, the CDR3 is TGTGCCAGTAGCGGACAGAGGAACACTGAAGCTTTCTTT. This translates into CASSGQRNTEAFF.

The chain carries TRBV7-9 and TRBJ1-1; 8 bases are shared with TRBD1. Looked up from germline, CDR1 is SEHNR and CDR2 is FQNEAQ (reference sequence). The V segment lost 3 bases and the J segment 4 bases; nucleotides outside the gene matches: 7. This CDR3 is built from 15 residues. CDR3 sequence: CASSLGQGAGTEAFF. CDR3 coding DNA: TGTGCCAGCAGCTTGGGGCAGGGGGCGGGCACTGAAGCTTTCTTT.

The chain combines TRBV6-5 with TRBJ1-5; D not certain. V was pared by 6 bases and J by 1 base, with 7 bases between. CDR3 length: 13 residues. From germline, CDR1 is MNHEY and CDR2 SVGAGI. In DNA, the CDR3 is TGTGCCAGCAGGCTAGGGAGCAATCAGCCCCAGCATTTT. Amino acid sequence: CASRLGSNQPQHF.

The V and J genes are TRBV7-9 and TRBJ2-3; D is ambiguous. There are 14 residues in the CDR3. Trimming left V 4 bases short and J 0 bases short, with 8 bases between. CDR1 and CDR2 (germline): SEHNR, FQNEAQ (reference sequence). The chain's CDR3 is CASSSSTSTDTQYF. The CDR3 bases are TGTGCCAGCAGCTCTTCGACTAGCACAGATACGCAGTATTTT.